One sample yielded the 8 T cell receptor beta chains listed below, sequenced in a study of shared clonotypes between healthy human individuals. Clones were sequenced by immunoSEQ multiplex PCR, and TCRdb holds only the in-frame ones, with some missing. Among some 630,000 clones listed, 72% were seen once. Material for sequencing was memory CD4+ T cells sorted from blood. Noted subset: CD45RA-negative fraction. The receptors stem from a woman aged 25 to 39 in good health.

This clone was counted between two and nine times. The rearrangement joins TRBV20-1 to TRBJ2-3; no firm D call. Trimming pared 6 bases from V and 4 bases from J, leaving 8 bases between. The CDR3 length is 11 residues. CDR1 is DFQATT, CDR2 SNEGSKA, per germline (reference sequence). CDR3 coding DNA: TGCAGTGCCGGCTCCCCAGATACGCAGTATTTT. Translating gives CSAGSPDTQYF.

CDR3 in amino acids: CASSFSSTGGADEKLFF. Written as DNA, the CDR3 is TGCGCCAGCAGCTTTTCGTCTACAGGGGGCGCGGATGAAAAACTGTTTTTT. The rearrangement joins TRBV5-1 to TRBJ1-4, with 9 bases identical to TRBD1. Unmatched junction bases numbered 11, after V lost 2 bases and J lost 6 bases. This CDR3 has 17 amino acids. CDR1 is SGHRS and CDR2 is YFSETQ in the germline V gene.

This clone was recorded a few times. This sequence joins TRBV6-6 and TRBJ2-1; D remains unclear. This CDR3 has 14 residues. Germline loops: CDR1 MNHNY, CDR2 SVGAGI (reference sequence). Trimming stripped 5 bases from V and 7 bases from J, with 15 bases between. The CDR3 spells CASSRSLEWNEQFF. The CDR3 DNA follows: TGTGCCAGCAGTCGCTCGCTAGAATGGAATGAGCAGTTCTTC.

The chain recombines TRBV27 with TRBJ1-1; D is possibly TRBD1 (5 bases). CDR3 length: 16 residues. Germline values: CDR1 MNHEY, CDR2 SMNVEV (reference sequence). V lost 0 bases and J 4 bases, leaving 15 bases between the germline ends. The CDR3 region has the DNA TGTGCCAGCAGTTTATCACCAGGGATGGGTAGCACTGAAGCTTTCTTT. It specifies CASSLSPGMGSTEAFF.

This sequence joins TRBV9 and TRBJ2-7, with 7 nucleotides matching TRBD1. V was pared by 3 bases and J by 2 bases, with 5 bases of the junction left unmatched. From germline, CDR1 is SGDLS and CDR2 YYNGEE. This CDR3 region has 14 residues. DNA for the CDR3: TGTGCCAGCAGCGCCTCGCAGGGGGCCTACGAGCAGTACTTC. Translated, it gives CASSASQGAYEQYF.

CDR3 nucleotide sequence: TGTGCCAGTAGGCGGTCCCGGGCAGGGGGGGAGACCCAGTACTTC. It is translated as CASRRSRAGGETQYF. The V and J genes are TRBV19 and TRBJ2-5; possible D gene TRBD1, 7 bases. The V gene's germline CDR1 is LNHDA and CDR2 SQIVND (reference sequence). There are 15 residues in the CDR3. Trimming left V 6 bases short and J 5 bases short, with 19 bases between.

In nucleotides, the CDR3 is TGCGCCAGCAGCTTGGGGACAGCAGCCTACGAGCAGTACTTC. It encodes CASSLGTAAYEQYF. V gene TRBV5-1 combines with J gene TRBJ2-7; D is possibly TRBD1 (6 bases). Germline V gene sequence: CDR1 SGHRS, CDR2 YFSETQ. Deletions cut 0 bases from V and 2 bases from J, with 9 bases between. The CDR3 extends over 14 amino acids.

The chain has TRBV4-1 and TRBJ1-2, with D perhaps TRBD1 (6 bases). CDR1 is MGHRA, CDR2 YSYEKL, per germline. V shed 3 bases and J shed 4 bases, with 27 bases lying between them. This CDR3 spans 19 amino acids. For the CDR3, the DNA is TGCGCCAGCAGCCACGACTCCGGGACACACTTAGATTATAGCTATGGCTACACCTTC. It codes for CASSHDSGTHLDYSYGYTF.